A selection of T cell receptor beta chains follows, all from one sample in a study of cytomegalovirus exposure and HLA in healthy donors. The method was immunoSEQ multiplex PCR; TCRdb's version includes in-frame clones alone and lacks a portion of them. The sample has fewer than 250,000 clones, 75% to 80% seen once. Sequenced sample: PBMCs. All receptors derive from a male donor in good health and CMV-seronegative. CDR3s include the opening cysteine and the closing phenylalanine or tryptophan. A D gene is named only where the DNA matches it firmly. Expanded clones get a size class; other rows say once, few or many, or leave the size out.

v_gene	abundance	d_gene	j_gene	CDR3nt	CDR3aa
TRBV29-1	few	TRBD1	TRBJ2-3	TGCAGCGTCTCAGGGGGCGAGGCAGATACGCAGTATTTT	CSVSGGEADTQYF
TRBV23-1	NA	NA	TRBJ1-1	TGCGCCAGCAGTCGATCCCGGGAGAACACTGAAGCTTTCTTT	CASSRSRENTEAFF
TRBV11-3	NA	TRBD2	TRBJ2-3	TGTGCCAGCAGCCGTGGACTAGCAACAGATACGCAGTATTTT	CASSRGLATDTQYF
TRBV20-1	NA	TRBD1	TRBJ1-4	TGCAGTGCTAGGATCTGGGACAGGGTGTTTTTT	CSARIWDRVFF
TRBV25-1	NA	NA	TRBJ2-1	TGTGCCAGCAGGCTTAGCAGCAATGAGCAGTTCTTC	CASRLSSNEQFF
TRBV5-1	once	TRBD1	TRBJ2-5	TGCGCCAGCAGCTTGCAGGGGGCGCAAGAGACCCAGTACTTC	CASSLQGAQETQYF
TRBV4-2	NA	NA	TRBJ2-2	TGTGCCAGCAGCCAAAGAAAGGGACACCAACTTACAGGCACCGGGGAGCTGTTTTTT	CASSQRKGHQLTGTGELFF
TRBV4-2	NA	TRBD2	TRBJ2-3	TGTGCCAGCAGCCAAGACGGACTAGCGGGGGAGCGTGGCACAGATACGCAGTATTTT	CASSQDGLAGERGTDTQYF
TRBV28	NA	TRBD1	TRBJ2-5	TGTGCCAGCGGGATCTTCGGGGCAGGGGGCCAAGAGACCCAGTACTTC	CASGIFGAGGQETQYF
TRBV6-1	once	NA	TRBJ2-7	TGTGCCAGCAGTGAAATCCGGGCGACAGCCTACGAGCAGTACTTC	CASSEIRATAYEQYF
TRBV7-9	NA	NA	TRBJ2-7	TGTGCCAGCAGCTTCACAGGGGAGGCCTCCTACGAGCAGTACTTC	CASSFTGEASYEQYF
TRBV4-3	NA	NA	TRBJ2-1	TGCGCCAGCAGCCCGAGTCCATCGTACAATGAGCAGTTCTTC	CASSPSPSYNEQFF
TRBV28	NA	TRBD1	TRBJ2-7	TGTGCCAGCACCCCGACAGGGGTTTCATACGAGCAGTACTTC	CASTPTGVSYEQYF
TRBV28	NA	TRBD1	TRBJ2-7	TGTGCCAGCAGTTTCGGGACAGGGATCTACGAGCAGTACTTC	CASSFGTGIYEQYF
TRBV2	once	NA	TRBJ1-1	TGTGCCAGCTGGACACCCGTCACTGAAGCTTTCTTT	CASWTPVTEAFF
TRBV11-2	NA	NA	TRBJ1-1	TGTGCCAGCAGCCCCCCGGGGGGCTCCACTGAAGCTTTCTTT	CASSPPGGSTEAFF
TRBV29-1	few	NA	TRBJ2-1	TGCAGCGTTCGGACGGGGTTTAGCTCCTACAATGAGCAGTTCTTC	CSVRTGFSSYNEQFF
TRBV27	NA	TRBD1	TRBJ2-1	TGTGCCAGCAGTTTAGGTGGTTGGGCAGGGGGCCACAATGAGCAGTTCTTC	CASSLGGWAGGHNEQFF
TRBV9	NA	NA	TRBJ1-5	TGTGCCAGCAGCGTACTAGCGGAGGGGCAGCCCCAGCATTTT	CASSVLAEGQPQHF
TRBV19	NA	NA	TRBJ2-2	TGTGCCAGTAGTACCAGGGGCCTGAACACCGGGGAGCTGTTTTTT	CASSTRGLNTGELFF
TRBV5-4	few	NA	TRBJ1-4	TGTGCCAGCAGCCCCCAGGGGAGCCGCGAAAAACTGTTTTTT	CASSPQGSREKLFF
TRBV28	NA	TRBD1	TRBJ1-1	TGTGCCAGCAGCCGACAGGGGGCGGGAGCTTTCTTT	CASSRQGAGAFF
TRBV13	NA	NA	TRBJ2-7	TGTGCCAGCAGCTTCCCTAGCAGGACCTACGAGCAGTACTTC	CASSFPSRTYEQYF
TRBV11-2	few	TRBD1	TRBJ2-7	TGTGCCAGCAGCGCGCCGACCGGGACAGGCCGCTACGAGCAGTACTTC	CASSAPTGTGRYEQYF
TRBV9	NA	NA	TRBJ1-2	TGTGCCAGCAGCGTTATTGCAGGGGTCGGCTACACCTTC	CASSVIAGVGYTF
TRBV20-1	few	NA	TRBJ1-6	TGCAGTGCTAGATTAAATTCACCCCTCCACTTT	CSARLNSPLHF
TRBV30	NA	TRBD2	TRBJ2-5	TGTGCCTGGGGGGAGGGTGGGGAGACCCAGTACTTC	CAWGEGGETQYF
TRBV27	NA	NA	TRBJ2-7	TGTGCCAGCAGTTTAGGCCGCGGGGCCTACGAGCAGTACTTC	CASSLGRGAYEQYF
TRBV11-1	once	NA	TRBJ2-1	TGTGCCAGCAGCTTAATACAGGACTACAATGAGCAGTTCTTC	CASSLIQDYNEQFF
TRBV28	NA	NA	TRBJ1-5	TGTGCCAGCAGTGAGGCAGGGCACCAGCCCCAGCATTTT	CASSEAGHQPQHF
TRBV7-2	NA	TRBD1	TRBJ1-5	TGTGCCAGCAGCCCCAGGGGGGATCAGCCCCAGCATTTT	CASSPRGDQPQHF